A single sample gave rise to the 2 T cell receptor beta chains below, sequenced in a study of T cell responses to AZD1222 COVID-19 vaccine. Sequencing was performed with immunoSEQ multiplex PCR; in TCRdb, only in-frame clones are kept and a portion is missing. The sample has roughly 120,000 clones, more than 75% seen once. The input for sequencing was peripheral blood, taken on day 0 of AZD1222 vaccination. These receptors all stem from an adult in good health.

This clone was seen only a few times. The genes are TRBV18 and TRBJ1-6; D not certain. This CDR3 comprises 13 residues. Trimming removed 5 bases at V and 8 bases at J, with 10 bases between. CDR1 and CDR2 (germline): KGHSH, LQKENI. The CDR3 coding sequence is TGTGCCAGCTCAAATTCGGTGGATTCACCCCTCCACTTT. Its translation: CASSNSVDSPLHF.

For the CDR3, the DNA is TGTGCCAGCAGCCGCGGGGACAATGAGCAGTTCTTC. Its translation: CASSRGDNEQFF. The J gene is TRBJ2-1, the V gene TRBV7-9; perhaps TRBD2 as D (6 bases). There are 12 residues in the CDR3. Germline CDR1 SEHNR, CDR2 FQNEAQ (reference sequence). Trimming cost V 5 bases and J 5 bases, with 7 bases left between them. Using reference TRBV7-9 and TRBJ2-1 for the parts outside the CDR3, the full variable domain is DTGVSQNPRHKITKRGQNVTFRCDPISEHNRLYWYRQTLGQGPEFLTYFQNEAQLEKSRLLSDRFSAERPKGSFSTLEIQRTEQGDSAMYLCASSRGDNEQFFGPGTRLTVL.